The clone carrying this T cell receptor beta chain appeared a single time. Its antigen is unidentified. Every TCR beta cDNA library bore unique molecular identifiers. TCRdb analysed the PCR reads with MiXCR anew, one entry per CDR3 protein. The sample lists around 200,000 distinct CDR3 sequences, 25% to 30% occurring once. The data are from a study of post-analysis software for immune sequencing data. Whole-study context: Relapsing-remitting, secondary progressive and progressive-relapsing forms made up the multiple sclerosis disease courses.

Study-wide findings and caveats: Significantly lower normalized Chao1 diversity was seen in multiple sclerosis patients than in controls.

Sequencing was carried out using blood. The TCR originated in a girl aged 2-17 years with multiple sclerosis.

The DNA for the CDR3 is TGTGCCAGCAGCTTTCCGAGACTTCAAGGGGTGGATGAGCAGTTCTTC. Its protein product is CASSFPRLQGVDEQFF. V is TRBV5-5 and J is TRBJ2-1; perhaps TRBD1 as D (5 bases). V lost 2 bases and J 8 bases, leaving 20 bases between the germline ends. The CDR3 length is 16 residues. Germline lookup yields CDR1 SGHKS and CDR2 YYEKEE (reference sequence).